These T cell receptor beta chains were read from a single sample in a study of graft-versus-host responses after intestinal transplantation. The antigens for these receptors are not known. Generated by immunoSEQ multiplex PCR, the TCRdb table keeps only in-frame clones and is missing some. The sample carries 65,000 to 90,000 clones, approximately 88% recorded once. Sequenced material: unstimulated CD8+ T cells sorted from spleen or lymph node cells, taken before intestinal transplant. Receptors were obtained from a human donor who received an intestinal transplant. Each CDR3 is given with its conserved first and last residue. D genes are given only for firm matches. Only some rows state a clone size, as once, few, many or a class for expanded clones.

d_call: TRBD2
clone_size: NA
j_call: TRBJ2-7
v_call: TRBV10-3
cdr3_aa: CAIRPSGSSGDEQYF
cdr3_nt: TGTGCCATCAGACCTAGCGGGAGTTCTGGGGACGAGCAGTACTTC

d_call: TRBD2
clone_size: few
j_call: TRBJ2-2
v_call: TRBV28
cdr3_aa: CASSFWPSGNTGELFF
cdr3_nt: TGTGCCAGCAGTTTTTGGCCTAGCGGGAACACCGGGGAGCTGTTTTTT

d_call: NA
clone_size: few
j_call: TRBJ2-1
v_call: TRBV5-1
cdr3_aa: CASSVTEFYNEQFF
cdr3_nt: TGCGCCAGCAGCGTCACCGAGTTCTACAATGAGCAGTTCTTC

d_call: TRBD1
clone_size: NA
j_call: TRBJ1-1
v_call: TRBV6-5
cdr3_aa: CASRNRGQAEAFF
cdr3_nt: TGTGCCAGCAGGAACAGGGGTCAAGCTGAAGCTTTCTTT

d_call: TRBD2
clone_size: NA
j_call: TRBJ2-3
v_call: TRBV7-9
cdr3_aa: CASSSSGPGTDTQYF
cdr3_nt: TGTGCCAGCAGCTCTAGCGGCCCTGGCACAGATACGCAGTATTTT

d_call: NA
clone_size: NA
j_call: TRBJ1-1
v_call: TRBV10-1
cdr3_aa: CASSESIRGHRGNTEAFF
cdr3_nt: TGCGCCAGCAGTGAGTCGATTCGGGGACATCGCGGGAACACTGAAGCTTTCTTT

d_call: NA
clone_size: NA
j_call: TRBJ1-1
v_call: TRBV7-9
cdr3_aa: CASSFVGAEAFF
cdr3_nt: TGTGCCAGCAGCTTCGTGGGGGCGGAAGCTTTCTTT

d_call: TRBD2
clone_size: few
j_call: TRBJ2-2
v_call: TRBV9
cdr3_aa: CASSAGGRDTGELFF
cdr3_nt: TGTGCCAGCAGCGCGGGAGGGCGAGACACCGGGGAGCTGTTTTTT

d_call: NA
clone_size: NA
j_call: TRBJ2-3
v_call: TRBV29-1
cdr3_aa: CSVEVPLQALVWTDTQYF
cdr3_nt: TGCAGCGTTGAAGTCCCGTTACAGGCATTAGTTTGGACAGATACGCAGTATTTT

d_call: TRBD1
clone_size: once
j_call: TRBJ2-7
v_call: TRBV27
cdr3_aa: CASSFTTGGPYEQYF
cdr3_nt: TGTGCCAGCAGTTTCACGACAGGGGGTCCCTACGAGCAGTACTTC

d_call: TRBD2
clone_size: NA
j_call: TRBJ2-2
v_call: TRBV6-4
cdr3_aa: CASTWSVAGSPGELFF
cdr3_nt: TGTGCCAGCACTTGGTCAGTAGCGGGTTCGCCCGGGGAGCTGTTTTTT

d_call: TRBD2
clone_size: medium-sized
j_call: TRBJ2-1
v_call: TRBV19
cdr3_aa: CASSKGLAGNEQFF
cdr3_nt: TGTGCCAGTAGTAAGGGACTAGCGGGCAATGAGCAGTTCTTC

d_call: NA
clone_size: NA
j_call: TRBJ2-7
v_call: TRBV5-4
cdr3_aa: CASSRAGFPYEQYF
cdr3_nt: TGTGCCAGCAGCAGAGCCGGGTTCCCCTACGAGCAGTACTTC

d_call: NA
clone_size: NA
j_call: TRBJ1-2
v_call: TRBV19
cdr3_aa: CASSQGYGYTF
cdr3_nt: TGTGCCAGTAGTCAGGGTTATGGCTACACCTTC

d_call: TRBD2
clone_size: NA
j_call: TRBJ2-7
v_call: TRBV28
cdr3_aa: CASSWSLPQAGEWSSYEQYF
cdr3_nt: TGTGCCAGCAGTTGGTCCTTACCCCAAGCGGGAGAATGGAGCTCCTACGAGCAGTACTTC

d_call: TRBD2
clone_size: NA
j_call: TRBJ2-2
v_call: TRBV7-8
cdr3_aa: CASSFRLAGGPAGELFF
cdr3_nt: TGTGCCAGCAGCTTCCGACTAGCGGGAGGGCCCGCCGGGGAGCTGTTTTTT

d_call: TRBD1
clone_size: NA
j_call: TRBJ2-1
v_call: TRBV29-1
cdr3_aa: CSVEVGQGDNEQFF
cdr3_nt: TGCAGCGTTGAAGTTGGACAGGGGGACAATGAGCAGTTCTTC

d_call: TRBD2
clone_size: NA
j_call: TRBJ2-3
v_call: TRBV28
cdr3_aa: CASSLDRKSSGRVGDTQYF
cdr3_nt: TGTGCCAGCAGTTTGGACAGAAAATCTAGCGGGAGGGTAGGTGATACGCAGTATTTT

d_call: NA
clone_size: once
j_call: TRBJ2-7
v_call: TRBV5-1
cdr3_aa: CASSPQGRYEQYF
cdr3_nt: TGCGCCAGCAGCCCCCAGGGGAGATACGAGCAGTACTTC

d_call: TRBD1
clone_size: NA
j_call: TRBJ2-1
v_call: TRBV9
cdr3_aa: CASSVFWDRDDEQFF
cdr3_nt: TGTGCCAGCAGCGTATTCTGGGACAGGGATGATGAGCAGTTCTTC